One and the same sample provided the 20 T cell receptor beta chains below, sequenced in a study of OX40 agonist ivuxolimab in advanced cancers. Profiling relied on immunoSEQ multiplex PCR, and the TCRdb table lists in-frame clones only, not all of them. The sample records some 75,000 clones, approximately 90% being singletons. The specimen comprised CD4+ or CD8+ T cells sorted from blood, sampled in a trial of the OX40 agonist ivuxolimab. The receptors shown here come from an adult with an advanced solid tumor such as melanoma, head and neck, liver or kidney cancer.

The chain links TRBV30 to TRBJ1-2; no definite D call. This CDR3 spans 13 amino acids. The V gene lost 2 bases and the J gene lost 4 bases, with 11 bases spanning the gap. CDR1 is GTSNPN, CDR2 SVGIG, per germline (reference sequence). In DNA, the CDR3 is TGTGCCTGGAGTCTGGCAGGTCCCTATGGCTACACCTTC. It yields the protein CAWSLAGPYGYTF. Full variable domain (rest looked up from reference TRBV30 and TRBJ1-2): SQTIHQWPATLVQPVGSPLSLECTVEGTSNPNLYWYRQAAGRGLQLLFYSVGIGQISSEVPQNLSASRPQDRQFILSSKKLLLSDSGFYLCAWSLAGPYGYTFGSGTRLTVV.

The chain carries TRBV9 and TRBJ2-6, with 8 bases that match TRBD1. The CDR3 spans 18 residues. The trim removed 6 bases at V and 2 bases at J, leaving 13 bases unmatched. Germline V gene lookup returns CDR1 SGDLS and CDR2 YYNGEE. In DNA, the CDR3 is TGTGCCAGCACCGCACCGGGACAGGTTGACGCTGGGGCCAACGTCCTGACTTTC. The encoded protein is CASTAPGQVDAGANVLTF.

This chain links TRBV18 with TRBJ2-3; no firm D call. Germline CDR1 and CDR2: KGHSH and LQKENI. Trimming left V 4 bases short and J 4 bases short, with 3 bases between. The CDR3 contains 11 residues. The CDR3, as DNA: TGTGCCAGCTCACTAGCAGATACGCAGTATTTT. Its protein is CASSLADTQYF.

The chain has TRBV18 and TRBJ2-7, with D unclear. Deletions cut 6 bases from V and 1 base from J, with 13 bases between. CDR1 is KGHSH and CDR2 is LQKENI in the germline V gene. The CDR3 covers 14 residues. In nucleotides, the CDR3 is TGTGCCAGCTCTTACACAGCTGTTTCCTACGAGCAGTACTTC. Translated: CASSYTAVSYEQYF.

The chain links TRBV6-4 to TRBJ2-1; 7 nucleotides line up with TRBD2. CDR1 MRHNA and CDR2 SNTAGT come from the germline V gene. V lost 0 bases and J lost 9; bases outside the gene matches: 8. CDR3 length: 15 amino acids. This chain's CDR3 is CASSDSPAGVSEQFF. In DNA, the CDR3 is TGTGCCAGCAGTGACTCCCCTGCGGGAGTCAGTGAGCAGTTCTTC.

The gene calls are TRBV10-3 and TRBJ2-1; D might be TRBD2 (5 bases). This CDR3 has 13 amino acids. Trimming pared 3 bases from V and 5 bases from J, leaving 8 bases between. CDR1 ENHRY and CDR2 SYGVKD come from the germline V gene. The CDR3 DNA follows: TGTGCCATCAGTGATATGCGGGACAATGAGCAGTTCTTC. The encoded protein is CAISDMRDNEQFF.

The CDR3 is CASSHGGYEQYF. DNA of the CDR3: TGTGCCAGCAGCCACGGGGGCTACGAGCAGTACTTC. The rearrangement joins TRBV27 to TRBJ2-7; weak D call: TRBD2 (6 bases). The V gene lost 6 bases and the J gene lost 3 bases, with 9 bases spanning the gap. This CDR3 is built from 12 residues. Germline CDR1 MNHEY, CDR2 SMNVEV (reference sequence).

The chain is built from TRBV7-2 and TRBJ2-3; possible D gene TRBD2, 6 bases. Trimming took off 8 bases at V and 8 bases at J, with 14 bases between the two ends. CDR3 length: 12 amino acids. Looked up from germline, CDR1 is SGHTA and CDR2 is FQGNSA. CDR3 amino acids: CASGTSFATQYF. In DNA form, the CDR3 reads TGTGCCAGCGGAACTAGCTTCGCTACGCAGTATTTT.

The V gene is TRBV18, the J gene TRBJ1-2; weak D call: TRBD1 (6 bases). V dropped 3 bases and J dropped 4 bases, with 15 bases sitting between them. The CDR3 is 15 residues long. Germline CDR1 is KGHSH and CDR2 is LQKENI. This CDR3 reads CASSPATGQAYGYTF. The CDR3, as DNA: TGTGCCAGCTCACCGGCAACAGGGCAGGCCTATGGCTACACCTTC.

The J gene is TRBJ1-5, the V gene TRBV19, with 7 bases that match TRBD1. CDR3 length equals 14 residues. The V and J ends lost 6 bases and 6 bases, in that order; junction bases with no gene match: 8. Germline CDR1 reads LNHDA; CDR2 reads SQIVND (reference sequence). The CDR3 is CASSVDRVGQPQHF. Written as DNA, the CDR3 is TGTGCCAGTAGCGTAGACAGGGTCGGTCAGCCCCAGCATTTT.

The V and J genes are TRBV19 and TRBJ2-1; TRBD2 matches at 12 bases. The germline gives CDR1 LNHDA, CDR2 SQIVND (reference sequence). This CDR3 is 18 amino acids long. The ends lost 5 bases at V and 4 bases at J; junction bases unmatched: 12. The CDR3 here is CASSAAGLAGATYNEQFF. CDR3 DNA: TGTGCCAGTAGTGCAGCGGGACTAGCGGGTGCAACTTACAATGAGCAGTTCTTC.

The genes are TRBV4-3 and TRBJ1-2; D unresolved. Trimming stripped 0 bases from V and 3 bases from J, with 11 bases between. This CDR3 spans 15 amino acids. Germline-derived CDR1 and CDR2 are LGHNA and YSLEER. The DNA of the CDR3 is TGCGCCAGCAGCCAAGAACTTGGTGGGTACTATGGCTACACCTTC. This gives the protein CASSQELGGYYGYTF.

The rearrangement links TRBV6-5 to TRBJ1-2, with TRBD1 as a possible D gene (5 bases). Between the trimmed V and J ends, which lost 0 bases and 5 bases, there was a span of 10 bases. This CDR3 region has 14 residues. Per germline, CDR1 MNHEY and CDR2 SVGAGI. This CDR3 is CASSYSQAAYGYTF. CDR3 coding DNA: TGTGCCAGCAGTTACTCACAGGCGGCTTATGGCTACACCTTC.

V is TRBV5-1 and J is TRBJ2-3, with a weak D call TRBD2 (7 bases). The CDR3 extends over 16 amino acids. Germline CDR1 reads SGHRS; CDR2 reads YFSETQ. The V end lost 0 bases, the J end lost 0 bases, and 11 bases lay between the germline ends. CDR3 region: CASSLEGGGSTDTQYF. The DNA of the CDR3 is TGCGCCAGCAGCTTGGAGGGGGGGGGAAGCACAGATACGCAGTATTTT. Full variable domain (remainder filled in from reference TRBV5-1 and TRBJ2-3): KAGVTQTPRYLIKTRGQQVTLSCSPISGHRSVSWYQQTPGQGLQFLFEYFSETQRNKGNFPGRFSGRQFSNSRSEMNVSTLELGDSALYLCASSLEGGGSTDTQYFGPGTRLTVL.

The chain is built from TRBV2 and TRBJ2-7; the D is unclear. CDR3 length equals 11 residues. Trimming pared 3 bases from V and 8 bases from J, leaving 8 bases between. In germline, CDR1 is SNHLY, CDR2 FYNNEI. This CDR3 reads CASSDAAKQYF. DNA of the CDR3: TGTGCCAGCAGTGATGCGGCGAAGCAGTACTTC.

The rearrangement uses TRBV29-1 and TRBJ1-1; D is unclear. Trimming left V 7 bases short and J 3 bases short, with 12 bases between. The CDR3 sequence is 12 residues long. The germline V gene encodes CDR1 SQVTM and CDR2 ANQGSEA. CDR3: CSALTGDTEAFF. The CDR3 nucleotides read TGCAGCGCTCTGACCGGGGACACTGAAGCTTTCTTT.

The chain recombines TRBV4-3 with TRBJ2-7; TRBD1 aligns across 9 bases. Germline-derived CDR1 and CDR2 are LGHNA and YSLEER. This CDR3 has 17 amino acids. With V trimmed by 0 bases and J by 3 bases, 9 bases remained unmatched. Here the CDR3 DNA reads TGCGCCAGCAGCCAAGATTTTATCGGGACAGGGTTCTACGAGCAGTACTTC. It codes for CASSQDFIGTGFYEQYF.

The chain is built from TRBV19 and TRBJ1-5; D unclear. With 5 bases removed from V and 6 bases from J, the gap between germline ends came to 11 bases. This CDR3 region has 13 residues. Germline loops: CDR1 LNHDA, CDR2 SQIVND (reference sequence). The CDR3 sequence is CASSQQSSQPQHF. CDR3 coding DNA: TGTGCCAGTAGTCAGCAATCTTCTCAGCCCCAGCATTTT.

This sequence joins TRBV20-1 and TRBJ1-1; a weak D match, TRBD1 (5 bases). CDR3 length: 11 residues. Per the germline V gene, CDR1 is DFQATT and CDR2 is SNEGSKA (reference sequence). Trimming left V 8 bases short and J 4 bases short, with 11 bases between. The CDR3 bases are TGCAGTTCGGGGGGGGGCACTGAAGCTTTCTTT. Translated: CSSGGGTEAFF.

The chain joins TRBV2 to TRBJ2-5, with 7 bases fitting TRBD1. V lost 6 bases, J lost 0 bases, and 4 bases stayed unmatched. The CDR3 contains 14 residues. Germline V CDR1 and CDR2: SNHLY, FYNNEI. DNA of the CDR3: TGTGCCAGCAGCCTAGACAGGGACCAAGAGACCCAGTACTTC. Encoded protein: CASSLDRDQETQYF.